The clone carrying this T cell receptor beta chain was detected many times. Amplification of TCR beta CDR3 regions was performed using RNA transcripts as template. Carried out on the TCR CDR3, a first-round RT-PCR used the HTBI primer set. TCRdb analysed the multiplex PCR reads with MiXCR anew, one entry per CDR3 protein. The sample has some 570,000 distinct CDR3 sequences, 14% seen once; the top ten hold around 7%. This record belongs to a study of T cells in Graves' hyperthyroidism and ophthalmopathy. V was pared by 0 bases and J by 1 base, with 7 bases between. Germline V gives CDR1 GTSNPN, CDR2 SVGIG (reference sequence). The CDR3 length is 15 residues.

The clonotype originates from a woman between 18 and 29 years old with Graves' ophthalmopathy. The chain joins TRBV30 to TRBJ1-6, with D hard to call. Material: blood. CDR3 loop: CAWSVIGSYNSPLHF. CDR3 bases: TGTGCCTGGAGTGTAATCGGTTCCTATAATTCACCCCTCCACTTT. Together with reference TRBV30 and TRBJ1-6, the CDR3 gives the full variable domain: SQTIHQWPATLVQPVGSPLSLECTVEGTSNPNLYWYRQAAGRGLQLLFYSVGIGQISSEVPQNLSASRPQDRQFILSSKKLLLSDSGFYLCAWSVIGSYNSPLHFGNGTRLTVT.